This is a list of T cell receptor beta chains from one sample in a study of shared clonotypes between healthy human individuals. Clones were sequenced by immunoSEQ multiplex PCR, and TCRdb holds only the in-frame ones, with some missing. The table records about 820,000 clones, 85% to 95% of them present only once. The sequenced sample was naive CD8+ T cells sorted from blood. These TCRs come from a man aged 25 to 45 in good health. Both conserved end residues are part of each CDR3. A D gene is named only where the DNA matches it firmly. Clone size is stated in some rows and not others, as once, few, many or a class when expanded.

clone_size	d_call	v_call	cdr3_aa
NA	NA	TRBV13	CASSSGGSYNEQFF
once	TRBD2	TRBV29-1	CSVPSGAYNEQFF
NA	NA	TRBV27	CASSFEASSSYNEQFF
NA	NA	TRBV11-2	CASSAKEGLYNEQFF
NA	NA	TRBV30	CAWSDLGYNEQFF
NA	NA	TRBV28	CASSLPSPPEQYF
NA	NA	TRBV9	CASSPPGTGLALISGRNNEQFF
NA	NA	TRBV2	CASSERWGVTEAFF
NA	TRBD2	TRBV11-3	CASSFTGTSGAYEQYF
NA	NA	TRBV5-4	CASSPKGGRGGTGELFF
NA	NA	TRBV19	CASSIFHSGANVLTF
NA	TRBD2	TRBV7-2	CASSPNPLREGGETQYF
NA	NA	TRBV29-1	CSVRTGTGELFF
NA	NA	TRBV2	CARRDTLGHEQYF
NA	TRBD2	TRBV5-1	CASSVDRAGGYEQYF
NA	NA	TRBV27	CASSEGPPSGANVLTF
NA	NA	TRBV7-9	CASSPPRGASPNTGELFF
few	NA	TRBV5-5	CASSWTRRGGETQYF
NA	TRBD1	TRBV5-6	CASSLGQGGGELFF
NA	NA	TRBV5-1	CASSGLEGEQFF
NA	TRBD1	TRBV5-1	CASSLRTGGEQFF
NA	NA	TRBV15	CATSRDLGLGGNTIYF
NA	NA	TRBV6-5	CASSQITWGELFF
NA	TRBD1	TRBV5-6	CASSLLTDREYEQYF
NA	NA	TRBV28	CASSSILTPAGSSYEQYF
once	NA	TRBV4-1	CASSQVAEGAYEQYF
NA	TRBD2	TRBV7-8	CASSSLPAGGPPASNEQFF
NA	NA	TRBV30	CAWSVQGAGLGNEQFF
NA	NA	TRBV6-6	CASSYSDGIGYEQYF
once	TRBD2	TRBV11-2	CASSLGASGRGTDTQYF
NA	NA	TRBV4-1	CAIEGWSSYEQYF
once	NA	TRBV27	CASSRAGSNQPQHF
NA	TRBD2	TRBV18	CASSLAGGQYNEQFF
once	TRBD1	TRBV16	CASSQVDRGEAFF
NA	NA	TRBV11-2	CASSLGAGELYEQYF
once	NA	TRBV28	CASSRAPGRRYEQYF
NA	NA	TRBV6-1	CASSEGEYGVTEAFF
NA	TRBD2	TRBV11-2	CASSFAPSRLAADNEQFF
NA	NA	TRBV7-9	CASSFVGQETQYF
NA	NA	TRBV30	CAWSTTEPYEQYF
NA	NA	TRBV5-1	CASRGLNTDTQYF
NA	NA	TRBV6-5	CASTGSRAGYEQYF
NA	NA	TRBV13	CASSLSETQYF
few	TRBD1	TRBV5-5	CASTYGTGINQPQHF
NA	TRBD2	TRBV7-9	CASSLESMGGSGLYNEQFF
NA	NA	TRBV21-1	CASACGALAGGPGYNEQFF
NA	TRBD2	TRBV27	CASSLSGLAGVYTQYF
NA	TRBD2	TRBV9	CASSSTTSDSTDTQYF